Included here is one TCR beta chain sequence, with context. Germline V lookup: CDR1 LGHDT, CDR2 YNNKEL (reference sequence). The CDR3 length is 15 residues. V shed 4 bases and J 3 bases; nucleotides not matched to a gene: 8. Original handling: Reference gene primers were amplified, and this amplification served to estimate nucleated cell counts. The assay was immunoSEQ multiplex PCR, and TCRdb's table has in-frame clones only and misses some. V, J and clone size reflect that table, while D and trimming were determined from the DNA. The data hold 250,000 to 300,000 clones, with about nine tenths observed a single time. The sample originates from a study of blood T cell repertoires in COVID-19. Whole-study context: The origin of the acute and convalescent COVID-19 samples was the United States, Italy and Spain. The cDNA or gDNA used as material had been derived from T cells, B-cell-depleted T cells, or PBMCs.

Sequenced input: peripheral blood. The J gene is TRBJ2-7, the V gene TRBV3-1 (or the pseudogene TRBV3-2); TRBD2 agrees at 8 bases. The receptor's source is a man in his fifties with acute or convalescent COVID-19. DNA for the CDR3: TGTGCCAGCAGCCCCGCTGGCGGGGGGAACTACGAGCAGTACTTC. It translates to CASSPAGGGNYEQYF.